This T cell receptor beta chain was captured by sequencing in a study of response to subunit inactivated influenza vaccine. This CDR3 comprises 14 residues. Germline V gene lookup returns CDR1 SGHRS and CDR2 YFSETQ. The V and J ends lost 5 bases and 7 bases respectively, with 15 bases between them. Study-wide findings and caveats: After each seasonal influenza vaccination, few new T cells are recruited, the authors suggested.

TCRdb re-called the RT-PCR reads with MiXCR, one entry per CDR3 protein. The table has around 480,000 distinct CDR3 sequences, approximately 16% seen once. This clonotype was counted between two and nine times. Its matching antigen is unknown. The chain joins TRBV5-1 to TRBJ2-2, with D hard to call. Sample: CD4+ T cells sorted from PBMCs, taken roughly 24 months after vaccination. The clonotype comes from a man between 50 and 75 years old who received an inactivated influenza vaccine. CDR3 sequence reads: CASSAQSLVGELFF. CDR3 coding DNA: TGCGCCAGCAGTGCACAGTCCCTAGTCGGGGAGCTGTTTTTT.